This T cell receptor (beta chain) was sequenced in a study of control samples from healthy donors and cancer patients. Here immunoSEQ multiplex PCR was the method, and the copy in TCRdb shows in-frame clones only, minus some. The sample lists more than 140,000 clones; less than 95% were seen once. CDR1 is SGHVS, CDR2 FNYEAQ, per germline. CDR3 length: 16 residues. Trimming took 5 bases from V and 2 from J; bases not matched to a gene: 6. The rearrangement links TRBV7-6 to TRBJ1-5; TRBD1 agrees at 10 bases. What was sequenced was blood. The TCR comes from a man younger than 30 in good health. CDR3 loop: CASSKGQGLGNQPQHF. The CDR3 region has the DNA TGTGCCAGCAGCAAGGGACAGGGGTTGGGCAATCAGCCCCAGCATTTT.